This T cell receptor beta chain was documented in a study of T cell changes during pregnancy in multiple sclerosis. The V gene's germline CDR1 is MNHEY and CDR2 SMNVEV (reference sequence). Trimming pared 6 bases from V and 1 base from J, leaving 6 bases between. CDR3 length equals 13 residues. Profiled with immunoSEQ multiplex PCR; TCRdb holds only in-frame clones, not every one. The data show about 48,000 clones, 88% seen once. Sequencing was performed on CD4+ T cells from peripheral blood mononuclear cells, taken in the second trimester of pregnancy. The TCR was taken from a female donor with multiple sclerosis, enrolled in a pregnancy study. The genes are TRBV27 and TRBJ1-4; D is unclear. DNA of the CDR3: TGTGCCAGCAGACAGTTAACTAATGAAAAACTGTTTTTT. It specifies CASRQLTNEKLFF.